The 9 T cell receptor beta chains below were found in one sample sequenced in a study of T cell clonality in common variable immunodeficiency (dated by TCRdb to the mid-2010s). Results and caveats for the whole study, not just this receptor: Reportedly, TCRbeta sequences from CVID had fewer deletions and N-nucleotide insertions, and highly modified clones with 13 or more V deletions were absent from CVID.

Their antigens are not known. The library was prepared using the immunoSEQ multiplex PCR assay. TCRdb stores this immuneACCESS table with in-frame sequences only. Part of the clones is absent; in the studies checked, under half of the shortfall reflects unresolved V genes, and no reason is known for the rest. The table for this sample lists over 15,000 clones. 4.9% of the sample is held by the ten biggest clonotypes. The sequencing input was peripheral blood mononuclear cells. The receptors here all came from a human donor with common variable immunodeficiency.

For this clone: The read terminates 3 residues ahead of where the CDR3 ends, so the germline J gene completes it. V usage is TRBV5-5 and J usage is TRBJ1-3; no clear D. CDR1 SGHKS and CDR2 YYEKEE come from the germline V gene (reference sequence). V lost 4 bases to trimming and J lost 2 bases, with 7 bases between them. The length of the CDR3 is 13 residues. The part of the CDR3 DNA that was read is TGTGCCAGCAGCCTCCAGGCTGGAAACACC. This gives the protein CASSLQAGNT. The entire CDR3 is CASSLQAGNTIYF. Together with reference TRBV5-5 and TRBJ1-3, the CDR3 gives the full variable domain: DAGVTQSPTHLIKTRGQQVTLRCSPISGHKSVSWYQQVLGQGPQFIFQYYEKEERGRGNFPDRFSARQFPNYSSELNVNALLLGDSALYLCASSLQAGNTIYFGEGSWLTVV.

Notes on this clone: The read terminates 3 residues ahead of where the CDR3 ends, so the germline J gene completes it. This chain links TRBV7-6 with TRBJ2-5; 8 bases line up with TRBD1. Germline-derived CDR1 and CDR2 are SGHVS and FNYEAQ. CDR3 length: 12 amino acids. V lost 6 bases, J lost 7 bases, and 4 bases stayed unmatched. The CDR3 reads CASSLTGGTQYF. The sequenced CDR3 bases are TGTGCCAGCAGTTTAACAGGGGGGACC.

As to this clone: Read sequence stops 3 residues before the CDR3 end, and the germline J gene provides the missing end. This sequence joins TRBV4-2 and TRBJ1-4; D possibly corresponds to TRBD1 (5 bases). CDR3 length equals 14 residues. V was pared by 0 bases and J by 8 bases, with 10 bases between. Germline CDR1 LGHNA, CDR2 YNFKEQ. CDR3 loop: CASSQDSRQEKLFF. Incomplete CDR3 DNA: TGTGCCAGCAGCCAAGATTCTCGACAGGAAAAA.

A word on this clone: The CDR3 end falls 3 residues outside the read, so it is completed with the germline J gene. V usage is TRBV9 and J usage is TRBJ2-1; 7 positions match TRBD2. J gave up 3 bases and V 3 bases, and 15 bases lay outside the gene matches. Germline CDR1 and CDR2: SGDLS and YYNGEE. The CDR3 has 18 amino acids. Here the CDR3 reads CASSGRTRAGSYYNEQFF. Partial CDR3 DNA: TGTGCCAGCAGCGGCCGTACCAGAGCGGGATCTTACTACAATGAG. The full variable domain, its missing parts supplied by reference TRBV9 and TRBJ2-1, is DSGVTQTPKHLITATGQRVTLRCSPRSGDLSVYWYQQSLDQGLQFLIQYYNGEERAKGNILERFSAQQFPDLHSELNLSSLELGDSALYFCASSGRTRAGSYYNEQFFGPGTRLTVL.

Comment on this clone: The read falls 3 residues short of the CDR3 end, and the missing part is taken from the germline J gene. The genes are TRBV14 and TRBJ1-4, with 7 bases fitting TRBD1. The CDR3 consists of 16 residues. Per germline, CDR1 SGHDN and CDR2 FVKESK. The ends lost 4 bases at V and 4 bases at J; junction bases unmatched: 9. The chain's CDR3 is CASSLLTGAGNEKLFF. Incomplete CDR3 DNA: TGTGCCAGCAGCCTACTCACAGGGGCGGGTAATGAAAAA.

This CDR3 reads CASSPLGGYSRTEAFF. CDR3 DNA, as far as it was read: TGTGCCAGCTCTCCTCTAGGGGGCTACTCTCGCACTGAA. The rearrangement links TRBV18 to TRBJ1-1, with TRBD1 identical over 7 bases. From the germline J gene comes the end of the CDR3, since the read stops 3 residues before it. The V segment lost 6 bases and the J segment 4 bases; nucleotides outside the gene matches: 14. This CDR3 has 16 amino acids. The germline V gene has CDR1 KGHSH and CDR2 LQKENI.

Note on this clone: The DNA ends 3 residues before the CDR3 does, and the rest of the CDR3 is filled in from the germline J gene. This sequence joins TRBV5-6 and TRBJ2-7; 7 bases are a match to TRBD1. Germline lookup yields CDR1 SGHDT and CDR2 YYEEEE. CDR3 length equals 14 residues. After removal of 3 bases from V and 5 bases from J, the junction contained 8 bases not matched to a gene. The covered CDR3 bases are TGTGCCAGCAGCTCGACAGGGCGTCGAGACGAG. Translation: CASSSTGRRDE. The whole CDR3 sequence is CASSSTGRRDEQYF.

In the case of this clone: Read data end 3 residues before the CDR3 end; the end is taken from the germline J gene. The chain is built from TRBV5-6 and TRBJ2-7, with 8 positions matching TRBD1. CDR3 length: 15 amino acids. Looked up from germline, CDR1 is SGHDT and CDR2 is YYEEEE. Trimming removed 4 bases from V and 6 bases from J; junction bases left unmatched: 12. The part of the CDR3 DNA that was read is TGTGCCAGCAGCCAACTGGACAGGGTTGCCGGCGAG. This sequence encodes CASSQLDRVAGE. The CDR3, in full, reads CASSQLDRVAGEQYF.

On this clone itself: The read falls 3 residues short of the CDR3 end, and the missing part is taken from the germline J gene. The rearrangement links TRBV19 to TRBJ2-3; D uncertain. V was cut by 4 bases and J by 5 bases, with 16 bases left in between. This CDR3 is built from 15 residues. Per the germline V gene, CDR1 is LNHDA and CDR2 is SQIVND (reference sequence). CDR3 region: CASSSERQPGDTQYF. The DNA read from the CDR3 is TGTGCCAGTAGTAGTGAACGGCAACCGGGAGATACG.